The 8 T cell receptor beta chains below were found in one sample sequenced in a study of Ad26.COV2.S vaccination and SARS-CoV-2 variants. Profiled with immunoSEQ multiplex PCR; TCRdb holds only in-frame clones, not every one. The repertoire holds 350,000 to 500,000 clones, with 88% as singletons. Treatment specified: 15 to 20 received Ad26.COV2.S at low or high dose, single or two shots; about 5 received placebo; per-sample allocation not given. All samples were drawn on day 63, counting from the first vaccine or placebo injection. The material sequenced was peripheral blood, taken in a trial of Ad26.COV2.S vaccine versus placebo. The receptors come from a person between 18 and 60 years old who received the Ad26.COV2.S COVID-19 vaccine or a placebo.

The J gene is TRBJ2-7, the V gene TRBV6-5; D ambiguous. The germline CDR1 and CDR2 sequences are MNHEY and SVGAGI. Trimming shortened V by 2 bases and J by 6 bases, and 11 bases separated the two germline ends. The CDR3 length is 13 residues. In nucleotides, the CDR3 is TGTGCCAGCAGTTACATGCCCGGGCTCGAGCAGTACTTC. It specifies CASSYMPGLEQYF.

V is TRBV30 and J is TRBJ2-5; TRBD2 matches at 7 bases. This CDR3 comprises 14 residues. The V and J ends lost 0 bases and 5 bases, in that order; junction bases with no gene match: 6. Germline V gene lookup returns CDR1 GTSNPN and CDR2 SVGIG (reference sequence). The CDR3 is CAWSVLALGETQYF. CDR3 nucleotide sequence: TGTGCCTGGAGTGTACTAGCGTTGGGGGAGACCCAGTACTTC.

The V and J genes are TRBV9 and TRBJ1-1; maybe TRBD1 (5 bases). The length of the CDR3 is 15 residues. CDR1 is SGDLS, CDR2 YYNGEE, per germline. The V end lost 4 bases, the J end lost 3 bases, and 16 bases lay between the germline ends. The CDR3 sequence is CASSPAGGRDTEAFF. DNA for the CDR3: TGTGCCAGCAGCCCCGCCGGGGGAAGGGACACTGAAGCTTTCTTT.

The genes are TRBV6-5 and TRBJ2-7; the match to TRBD1 covers 9 bases. V was pared by 5 bases and J by 7 bases, with 3 bases of the junction left unmatched. This CDR3 spans 12 amino acids. In germline, CDR1 is MNHEY, CDR2 SVGAGI. CDR3 coding DNA: TGTGCCAGCAGTCCGGACAGGGGAGAGCAGTACTTC. It encodes CASSPDRGEQYF.

The rearrangement links TRBV7-9 to TRBJ1-5; no clear D. The germline V gene has CDR1 SEHNR and CDR2 FQNEAQ (reference sequence). The CDR3 covers 14 residues. V gave up 8 bases and J gave up 0 bases, with 11 bases separating them. The CDR3 DNA is TGTGCCAGCTCTCTCGCGAATAGCAATCAGCCCCAGCATTTT. Its translation is CASSLANSNQPQHF.

V usage is TRBV2 and J usage is TRBJ2-1; the D call may be TRBD1 or TRBD2 (5 bases each). Germline loops: CDR1 SNHLY, CDR2 FYNNEI. This CDR3 comprises 14 residues. The V gene lost 7 bases and the J gene lost 0 bases, with 10 bases spanning the gap. The CDR3 loop reads CASKGESSYNEQFF. The CDR3 DNA sequence: TGTGCCAGCAAAGGGGAGAGCTCCTACAATGAGCAGTTCTTC.

The chain recombines TRBV7-6 with TRBJ2-3, with 7 bases fitting TRBD2. The V segment lost 5 bases and the J segment 0 bases; nucleotides outside the gene matches: 5. Germline V gene data show CDR1 as SGHVS and CDR2 as FNYEAQ. This CDR3 comprises 15 residues. CDR3 residues: CASSNRSGSTDTQYF. DNA of the CDR3: TGTGCCAGCAGCAATCGTAGCGGGAGCACAGATACGCAGTATTTT.

This clone was counted only a few times. V and J are TRBV4-1 and TRBJ2-7; 11 nucleotides line up with TRBD1. Germline V gives CDR1 MGHRA, CDR2 YSYEKL. This CDR3 region has 14 residues. V trimming: 5 bases; J trimming: 3 bases; junction bases outside the gene matches: 3. DNA for the CDR3: TGCGCCAGCAGCGGGACAGGGGGACGCTACGAGCAGTACTTC. Residues: CASSGTGGRYEQYF.